This TCR beta chain originates from a study of blood T cell repertoires in COVID-19. Germline V lookup: CDR1 SGHAT, CDR2 FQNNGV. Losses at the gene ends were 3 bases for V and 5 bases for J; bases not matched to a gene: 4. This CDR3 has 14 amino acids. Sequencing used immunoSEQ multiplex PCR; TCRdb keeps in-frame clones, though not all of them. The data contain about 260,000 clones, roughly 85% of them seen just once; the ten biggest clones take up 10% to 15%. V gene TRBV11-2 combines with J gene TRBJ2-1; TRBD1 aligns across 7 bases. The specimen sequenced was peripheral blood. This sequence originates from a human donor in a cohort sampled during active COVID-19. As DNA, the CDR3 is TGTGCCAGCAGCTTGACAGGGATTAACAATGAGCAGTTCTTC. This codes for CASSLTGINNEQFF.